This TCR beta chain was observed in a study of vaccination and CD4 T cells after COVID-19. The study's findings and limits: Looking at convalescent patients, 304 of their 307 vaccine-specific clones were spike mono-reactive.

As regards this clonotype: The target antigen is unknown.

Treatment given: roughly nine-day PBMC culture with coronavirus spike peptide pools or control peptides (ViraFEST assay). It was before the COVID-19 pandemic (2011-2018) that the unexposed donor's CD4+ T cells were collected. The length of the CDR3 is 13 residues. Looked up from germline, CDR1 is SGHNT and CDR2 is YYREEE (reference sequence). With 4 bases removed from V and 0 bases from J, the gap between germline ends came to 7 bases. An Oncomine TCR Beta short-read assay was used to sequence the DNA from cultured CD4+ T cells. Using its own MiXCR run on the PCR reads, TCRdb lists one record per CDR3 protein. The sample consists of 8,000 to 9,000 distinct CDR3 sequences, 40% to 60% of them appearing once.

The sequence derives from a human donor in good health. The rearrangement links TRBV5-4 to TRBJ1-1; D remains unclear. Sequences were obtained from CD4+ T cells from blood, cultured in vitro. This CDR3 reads CASSEQLNTEAFF. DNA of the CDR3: TGTGCCAGCAGCGAGCAGCTGAACACTGAAGCTTTCTTT.